This T cell receptor (beta chain) came from a study of radiotherapy plus CTLA-4 blockade in lung cancer. Sequencing was performed with immunoSEQ multiplex PCR; in TCRdb, only in-frame clones are kept and a portion is missing. The data show 35,000 to 40,000 clones, approximately 89% seen once. This CDR3 has 11 residues. The V end was cut by 5 bases, the J end by 8 bases, with 7 bases between. Germline CDR1 reads SGHTA; CDR2 reads FQGNSA. Source: peripheral blood, taken from a patient treated with radiotherapy plus ipilimumab. This sequence originates from a human donor with non-small cell lung cancer who had stable disease on radiotherapy plus ipilimumab. The rearrangement links TRBV7-2 to TRBJ2-1; no firm D call. The CDR3 here is CASSVRDEQFF. The CDR3 nucleotides read TGTGCCAGCAGCGTTCGCGATGAGCAGTTCTTC.